The 5 T cell receptor beta chains below were found in one sample sequenced in a study of blood T cell repertoires in COVID-19. TCRdb keeps only in-frame clones here, not all; method: immunoSEQ multiplex PCR. The sample yields about 88,000 clones, approximately 90% seen once. Sequencing was done on a sample of peripheral blood. The receptors stem from an older woman with COVID-19, enrolled during active disease.

This rearrangement joins TRBV4-1 to TRBJ2-5; D is possibly TRBD1 (5 bases). The CDR3 has 15 residues. Deletions cut 2 bases from V and 5 bases from J, with 15 bases between. Germline lookup yields CDR1 MGHRA and CDR2 YSYEKL. The chain's CDR3 is CASSQNRQIVETQYF. Here the CDR3 DNA reads TGCGCCAGCAGCCAAAACAGACAGATTGTGGAGACCCAGTACTTC.

The CDR3 is CASSPSAGLNYGYTF. The DNA of the CDR3 is TGTGCCAGCAGTCCTAGCGCAGGGCTAAACTATGGCTACACCTTC. This chain links TRBV6-5 with TRBJ1-2, with TRBD1 as a possible D gene (5 bases). Germline V gene lookup returns CDR1 MNHEY and CDR2 SVGAGI. Trimming left V 5 bases short and J 2 bases short, with 15 bases between. CDR3 length equals 15 residues.

CDR3 sequence: CASSESYRGEQYF. Written as DNA, the CDR3 is TGCGCCAGCAGTGAGTCTTACAGGGGCGAGCAGTACTTC. The chain couples TRBV10-1 to TRBJ2-7, with 7 positions matching TRBD1. The trim removed 0 bases at V and 6 bases at J, leaving 2 bases unmatched. CDR1 and CDR2 (germline): WNHNN, SYGVQD (reference sequence). The CDR3 extends over 13 amino acids.

The chain combines TRBV5-1 with TRBJ1-4; 12 nucleotides align to TRBD1. The CDR3 sequence is 16 residues long. The ends lost 3 bases at V and 5 bases at J; junction bases unmatched: 5. Germline CDR1 and CDR2: SGHRS and YFSETQ. This CDR3 is CASSSSGTGGNEKLFF. The CDR3 nucleotides read TGCGCCAGCAGCTCATCCGGGACAGGGGGCAATGAAAAACTGTTTTTT.

V usage is TRBV28 and J usage is TRBJ2-3, with 10 bases identical to TRBD2. With V trimmed by 6 bases and J by 4 bases, 4 bases remained unmatched. Per germline, CDR1 MDHEN and CDR2 SYDVKM. This CDR3 spans 14 amino acids. The CDR3 nucleotides read TGTGCCAGCAGGCCGAGCGGGGGGGCAGATACGCAGTATTTT. Its translation: CASRPSGGADTQYF.